The T cell receptor beta chain under discussion was sequenced for a study of cytomegalovirus exposure and HLA in healthy donors. Study context: Out of 398 genotyped donors, roughly 78% belonged to the Caucasian-associated ancestry cluster. Overall study results and limits: Most of the TCR beta V segments (in an earlier analysis) were productive either about 90% or about 30% of the time. When a later analysis compared HLA-associated TCR beta chains with equally common others, the HLA-associated chains turned out to be more clonally expanded and to have lower generation probabilities. Generally TCR sequences proved uncommon, though certain public TCRs appeared in numerous donors.

On this clone itself: What it binds is unknown.

PCR used 60 Vbeta primers and 13 Jbeta primers. The repertoire was sequenced with immunoSEQ multiplex PCR; TCRdb's copy has only in-frame clones and lacks some. The repertoire holds under 200,000 clones, with approximately 67% as singletons. Losses at the gene ends were 4 bases for V and 2 bases for J; bases not matched to a gene: 3. The CDR3 length is 14 residues. The germline gives CDR1 SGHTA, CDR2 FQGTGA. The V call is TRBV7-3, the J call TRBJ2-3, with 7 bases lining up with TRBD1. The sequenced sample consisted of PBMCs. The TCR comes from a woman between 18 and 29 years old in good health and CMV-seropositive. CDR3 DNA sequence: TGTGCCAGCAGCTCCGGGACAGACACAGATACGCAGTATTTT. It encodes CASSSGTDTDTQYF. Filled out from reference TRBV7-3 and TRBJ2-3, the complete variable domain reads GAGVSQTPSNKVTEKGKYVELRCDPISGHTALYWYRQSLGQGPEFLIYFQGTGAADDSGLPNDRFFAVRPEGSVSTLKIQRTERGDSAVYLCASSSGTDTDTQYFGPGTRLTVL.